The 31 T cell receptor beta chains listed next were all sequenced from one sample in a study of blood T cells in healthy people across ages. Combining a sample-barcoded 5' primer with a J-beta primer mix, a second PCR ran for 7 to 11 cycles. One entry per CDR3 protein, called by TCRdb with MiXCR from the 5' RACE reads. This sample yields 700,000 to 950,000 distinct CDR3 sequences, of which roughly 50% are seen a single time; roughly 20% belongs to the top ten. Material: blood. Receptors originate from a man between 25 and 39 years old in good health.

CDR3 nucleotides: TGTGCCAGCAGCTACTATGGAGGGTCGTCGGATACGCAGTATTTT. This codes for CASSYYGGSSDTQYF. V is TRBV14 and J is TRBJ2-3; TRBD2 is a possible D gene (6 bases). Trimming removed 5 bases from V and 6 bases from J, with 18 bases in between. The CDR3 sequence is 15 residues long. Germline CDR1 and CDR2: SGHDN and FVKESK. Filled out from reference TRBV14 and TRBJ2-3, the complete variable domain reads EAGVTQFPSHSVIEKGQTVTLRCDPISGHDNLYWYRRVMGKEIKFLLHFVKESKQDESGMPNNRFLAERTGGTYSTLKVQPAELEDSGVYFCASSYYGGSSDTQYFGPGTRLTVL.

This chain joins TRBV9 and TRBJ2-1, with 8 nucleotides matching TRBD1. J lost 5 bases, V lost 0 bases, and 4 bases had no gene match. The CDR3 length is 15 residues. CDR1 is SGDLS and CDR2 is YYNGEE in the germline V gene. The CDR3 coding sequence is TGTGCCAGCAGCGTAGGGGGGACAGGAAACAATGAGCAGTTCTTC. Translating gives CASSVGGTGNNEQFF.

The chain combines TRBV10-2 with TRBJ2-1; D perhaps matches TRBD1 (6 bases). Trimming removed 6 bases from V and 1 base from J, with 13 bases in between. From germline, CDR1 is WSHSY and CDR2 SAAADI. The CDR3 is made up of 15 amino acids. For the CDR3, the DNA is TGCGCCAGCAGGACAGGTGAAGGGTCCTACAATGAGCAGTTCTTC. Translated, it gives CASRTGEGSYNEQFF.

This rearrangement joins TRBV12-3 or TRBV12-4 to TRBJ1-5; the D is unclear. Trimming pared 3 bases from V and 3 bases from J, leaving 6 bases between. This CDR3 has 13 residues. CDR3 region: CASSFRINQPQHF. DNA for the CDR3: TGTGCCAGCAGTTTTAGAATCAATCAGCCCCAGCATTTT.

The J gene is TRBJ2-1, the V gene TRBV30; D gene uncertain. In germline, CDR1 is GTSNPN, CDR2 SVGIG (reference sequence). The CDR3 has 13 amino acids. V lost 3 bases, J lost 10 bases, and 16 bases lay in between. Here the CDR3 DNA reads TGTGCCTGGAGGAGACTGTCTTTGGGAGAGCAGTTCTTC. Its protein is CAWRRLSLGEQFF.

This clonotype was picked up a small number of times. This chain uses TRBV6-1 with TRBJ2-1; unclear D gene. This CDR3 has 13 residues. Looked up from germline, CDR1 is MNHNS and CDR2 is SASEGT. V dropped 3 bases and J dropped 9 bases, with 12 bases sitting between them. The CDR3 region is CASSDVGVSEQFF. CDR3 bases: TGTGCCAGCAGTGATGTCGGCGTGAGTGAGCAGTTCTTC.

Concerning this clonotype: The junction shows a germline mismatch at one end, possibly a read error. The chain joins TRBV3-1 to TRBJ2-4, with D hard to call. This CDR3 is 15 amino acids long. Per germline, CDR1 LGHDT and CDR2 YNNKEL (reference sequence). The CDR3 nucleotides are TGTGCCAGGAGCCACGGAGCCCTAGCCAAAAACATTCAGTACTTC. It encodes CARSHGALAKNIQYF. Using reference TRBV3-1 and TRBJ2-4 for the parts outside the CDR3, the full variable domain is DTAVSQTPKYLVTQMGNDKSIKCEQNLGHDTMYWYKQDSKKFLKIMFSYNNKELIINETVPNRFSPKSPDKAHLNLHINSLELGDSAVYFCARSHGALAKNIQYFGAGTRLSVL.

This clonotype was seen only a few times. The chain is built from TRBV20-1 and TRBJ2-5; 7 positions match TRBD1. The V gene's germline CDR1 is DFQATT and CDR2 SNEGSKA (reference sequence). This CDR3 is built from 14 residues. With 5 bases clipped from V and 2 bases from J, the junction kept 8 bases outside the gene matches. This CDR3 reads CSAERDSLQETQYF. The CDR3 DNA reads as TGCAGTGCTGAGAGGGACAGTCTTCAAGAGACCCAGTACTTC.

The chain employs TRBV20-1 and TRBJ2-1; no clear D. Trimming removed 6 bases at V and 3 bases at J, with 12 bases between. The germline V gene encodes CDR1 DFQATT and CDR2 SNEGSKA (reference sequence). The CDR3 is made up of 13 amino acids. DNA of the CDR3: TGCAGTGCGTTCGGATATGGCTACAATGAGCAGTTCTTC. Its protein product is CSAFGYGYNEQFF.

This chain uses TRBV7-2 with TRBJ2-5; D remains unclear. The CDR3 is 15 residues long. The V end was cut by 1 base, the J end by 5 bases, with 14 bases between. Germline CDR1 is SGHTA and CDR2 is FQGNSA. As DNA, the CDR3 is TGTGCCAGCAGCTTAGTGGGCCGGTATGGGGAGACCCAGTACTTC. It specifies CASSLVGRYGETQYF.

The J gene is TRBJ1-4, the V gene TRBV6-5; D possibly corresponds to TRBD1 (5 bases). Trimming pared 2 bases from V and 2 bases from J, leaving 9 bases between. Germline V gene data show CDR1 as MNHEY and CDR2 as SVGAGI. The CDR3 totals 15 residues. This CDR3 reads CASSYGALTNEKLFF. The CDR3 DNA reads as TGTGCCAGCAGTTACGGGGCTCTGACTAATGAAAAACTGTTTTTT.

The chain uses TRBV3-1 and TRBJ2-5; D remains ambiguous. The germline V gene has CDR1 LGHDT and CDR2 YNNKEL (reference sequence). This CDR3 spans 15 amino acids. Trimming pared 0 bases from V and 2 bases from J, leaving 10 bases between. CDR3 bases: TGTGCCAGCAGCCAAGAGAGAGTGCGGCAAGAGACCCAGTACTTC. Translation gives CASSQERVRQETQYF.

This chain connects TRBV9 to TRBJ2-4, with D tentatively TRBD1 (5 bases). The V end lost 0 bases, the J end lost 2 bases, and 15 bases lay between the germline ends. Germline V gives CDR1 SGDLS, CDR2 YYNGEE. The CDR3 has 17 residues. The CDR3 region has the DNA TGTGCCAGCAGCGTAGGGGGCGAGAGGTTGACCAAAAACATTCAGTACTTC. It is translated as CASSVGGERLTKNIQYF.

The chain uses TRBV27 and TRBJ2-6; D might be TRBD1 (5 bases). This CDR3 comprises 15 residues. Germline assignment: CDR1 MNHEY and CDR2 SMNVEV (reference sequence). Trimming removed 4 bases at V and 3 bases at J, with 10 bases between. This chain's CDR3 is CASSSATVGANVLTF. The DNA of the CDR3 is TGTGCCAGCAGTTCCGCGACAGTTGGGGCCAACGTCCTGACTTTC. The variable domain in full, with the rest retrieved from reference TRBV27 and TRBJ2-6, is EAQVTQNPRYLITVTGKKLTVTCSQNMNHEYMSWYRQDPGLGLRQIYYSMNVEVTDKGDVPEGYKVSRKEKRNFPLILESPSPNQTSLYFCASSSATVGANVLTFGAGSRLTVL.

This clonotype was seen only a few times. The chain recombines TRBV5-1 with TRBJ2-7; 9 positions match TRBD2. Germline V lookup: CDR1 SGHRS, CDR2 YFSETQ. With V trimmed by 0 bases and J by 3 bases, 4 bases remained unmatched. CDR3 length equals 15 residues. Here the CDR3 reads CASSLDSGSIYEQYF. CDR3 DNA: TGCGCCAGCAGCTTGGATAGCGGGAGTATCTACGAGCAGTACTTC.

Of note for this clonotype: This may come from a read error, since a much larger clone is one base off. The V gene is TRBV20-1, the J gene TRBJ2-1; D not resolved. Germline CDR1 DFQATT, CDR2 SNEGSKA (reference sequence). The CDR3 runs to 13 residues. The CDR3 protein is CGASMSSGDEQFF. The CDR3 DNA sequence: TGCGGTGCTAGTATGTCTAGTGGGGATGAGCAGTTCTTC.

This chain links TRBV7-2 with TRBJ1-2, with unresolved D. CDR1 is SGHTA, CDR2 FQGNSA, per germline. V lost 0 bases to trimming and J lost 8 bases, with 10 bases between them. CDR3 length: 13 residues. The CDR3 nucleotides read TGTGCCAGCAGCTTAGCGGCGTCGGGGGGCTACACCTTC. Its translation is CASSLAASGGYTF.

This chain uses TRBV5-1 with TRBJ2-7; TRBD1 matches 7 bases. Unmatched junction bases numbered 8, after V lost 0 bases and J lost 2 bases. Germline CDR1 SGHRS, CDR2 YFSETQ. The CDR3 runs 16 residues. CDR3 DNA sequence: TGCGCCAGCAGCTTGGCGAACAGGGGAGCCACCTACGAGCAGTACTTC. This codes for CASSLANRGATYEQYF.

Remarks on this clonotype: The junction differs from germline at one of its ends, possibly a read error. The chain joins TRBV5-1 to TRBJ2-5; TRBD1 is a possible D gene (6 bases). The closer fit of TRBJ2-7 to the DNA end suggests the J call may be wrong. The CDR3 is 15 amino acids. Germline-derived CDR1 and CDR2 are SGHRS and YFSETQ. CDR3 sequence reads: CTSSLVADSQYEQYF. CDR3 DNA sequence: TGCACCAGCAGCTTGGTTGCGGACAGCCAATACGAGCAGTACTTC.

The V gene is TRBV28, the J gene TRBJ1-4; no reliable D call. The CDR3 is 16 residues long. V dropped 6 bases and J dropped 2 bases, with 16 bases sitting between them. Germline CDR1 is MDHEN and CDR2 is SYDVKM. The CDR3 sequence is CASRELVMTTNEKLFF. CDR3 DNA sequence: TGTGCCAGCAGGGAGCTTGTAATGACGACTAATGAAAAACTGTTTTTT.

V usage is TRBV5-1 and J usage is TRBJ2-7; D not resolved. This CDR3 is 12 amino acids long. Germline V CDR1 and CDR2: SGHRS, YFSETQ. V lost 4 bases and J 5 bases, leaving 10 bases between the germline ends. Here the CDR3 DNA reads TGCGCCAGCAGCAACCCCGGCGACGAGCAGTACTTC. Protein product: CASSNPGDEQYF. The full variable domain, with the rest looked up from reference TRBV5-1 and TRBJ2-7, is KAGVTQTPRYLIKTRGQQVTLSCSPISGHRSVSWYQQTPGQGLQFLFEYFSETQRNKGNFPGRFSGRQFSNSRSEMNVSTLELGDSALYLCASSNPGDEQYFGPGTRLTVT.

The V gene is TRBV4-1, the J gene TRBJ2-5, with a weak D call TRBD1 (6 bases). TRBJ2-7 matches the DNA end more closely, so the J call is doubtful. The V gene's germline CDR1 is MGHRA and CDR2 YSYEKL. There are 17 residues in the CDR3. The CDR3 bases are TGCGCCAGCAGCCAACCCGGACAGTTTTCTGGGGCCTACGAGCAGTACTTC. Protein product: CASSQPGQFSGAYEQYF.

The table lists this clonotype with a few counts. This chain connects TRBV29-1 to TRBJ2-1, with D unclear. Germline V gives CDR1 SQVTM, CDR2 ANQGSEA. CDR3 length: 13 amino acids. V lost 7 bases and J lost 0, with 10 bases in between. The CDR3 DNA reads TGCAGCGGCAATCGAGTCTCCTACAATGAGCAGTTCTTC. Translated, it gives CSGNRVSYNEQFF.

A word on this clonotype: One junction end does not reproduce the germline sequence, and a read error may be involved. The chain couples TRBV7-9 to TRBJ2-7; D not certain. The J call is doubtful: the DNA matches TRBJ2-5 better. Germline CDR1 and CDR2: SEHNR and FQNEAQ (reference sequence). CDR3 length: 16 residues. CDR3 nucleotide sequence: TGCGCCAGCAGCTCCGATCTTACAGTGTCAAGGGAGACCCAGTACTTC. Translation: CASSSDLTVSRETQYF.

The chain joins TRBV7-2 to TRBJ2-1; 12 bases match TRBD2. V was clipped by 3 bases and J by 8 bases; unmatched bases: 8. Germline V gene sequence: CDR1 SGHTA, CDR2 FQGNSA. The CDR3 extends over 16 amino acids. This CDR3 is CASSFYRLAGVDEQFF. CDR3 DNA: TGTGCCAGCAGCTTTTACCGACTAGCGGGAGTCGATGAGCAGTTCTTC.

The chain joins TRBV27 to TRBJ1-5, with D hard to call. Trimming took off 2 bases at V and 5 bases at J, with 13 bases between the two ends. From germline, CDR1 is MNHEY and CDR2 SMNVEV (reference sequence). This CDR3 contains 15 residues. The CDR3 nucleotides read TGTGCCAGCAGTTTACGAGGCAGGAGTTATCAGCCCCAGCATTTT. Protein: CASSLRGRSYQPQHF.

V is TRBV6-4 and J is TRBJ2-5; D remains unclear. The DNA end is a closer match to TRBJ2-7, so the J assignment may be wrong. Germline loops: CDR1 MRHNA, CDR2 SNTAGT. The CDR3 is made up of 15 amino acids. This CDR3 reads CASSEVDKEDGEQYF. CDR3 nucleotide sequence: TGTGCCAGCAGTGAGGTAGACAAGGAAGATGGCGAGCAGTACTTC.

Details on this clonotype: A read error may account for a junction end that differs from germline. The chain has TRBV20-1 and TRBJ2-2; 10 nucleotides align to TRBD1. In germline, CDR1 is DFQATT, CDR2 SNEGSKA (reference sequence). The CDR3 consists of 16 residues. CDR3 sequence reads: CSASNPGQGFPGKLFF. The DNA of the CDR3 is TGCAGTGCATCCAATCCGGGACAGGGGTTTCCCGGGAAGCTGTTTTTT.

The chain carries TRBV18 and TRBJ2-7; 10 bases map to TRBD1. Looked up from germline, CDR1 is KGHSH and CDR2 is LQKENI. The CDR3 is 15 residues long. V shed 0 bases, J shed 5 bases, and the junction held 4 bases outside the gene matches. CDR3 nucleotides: TGTGCCAGCTCACCACCGGGACAGGGGAGGGACGAGCAGTACTTC. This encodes CASSPPGQGRDEQYF.

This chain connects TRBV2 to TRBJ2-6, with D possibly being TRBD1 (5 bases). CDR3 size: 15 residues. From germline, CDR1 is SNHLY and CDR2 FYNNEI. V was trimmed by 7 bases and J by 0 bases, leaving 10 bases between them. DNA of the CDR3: TGTGCCAGCACCCTAGGGGTCTCTGGGGCCAACGTCCTGACTTTC. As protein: CASTLGVSGANVLTF.

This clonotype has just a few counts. The CDR3 reads CSATGAASANYGYTF. The CDR3 DNA sequence: TGCAGCGCGACAGGAGCTGCGTCAGCTAACTATGGCTACACCTTC. The chain uses TRBV29-1 and TRBJ1-2; tentative D call: TRBD1 (6 bases). This CDR3 has 15 residues. In germline, CDR1 is SQVTM, CDR2 ANQGSEA. With 7 bases removed from V and 0 bases from J, the gap between germline ends came to 18 bases.